This TCR beta chain emerged from a study of T cells in Graves' hyperthyroidism and ophthalmopathy. What was amplified from RNA transcripts were TCR beta CDR3 regions. HTBI primers drove first-round RT-PCR of the TCR CDR3. TCRdb re-derived calls from the multiplex PCR reads in MiXCR, one entry per CDR3 protein. The repertoire holds more than 350,000 distinct CDR3 sequences, with 13% to 15% as singletons. Trimming cost V 3 bases and J 1 base; bases outside gene matches: 8. The CDR3 totals 18 residues. CDR1 and CDR2 from the germline V gene are SGHAT and FQNNGV. The chain combines TRBV11-2 with TRBJ2-3; 12 nucleotides line up with TRBD1. Sequenced input: blood. The receptor comes from a woman aged 60-70 years with Graves' ophthalmopathy. This chain's CDR3 is CASSLGQGAFFGTDTQYF. CDR3 nucleotides: TGTGCCAGCAGCTTGGGACAGGGGGCTTTCTTCGGCACAGATACGCAGTATTTT.